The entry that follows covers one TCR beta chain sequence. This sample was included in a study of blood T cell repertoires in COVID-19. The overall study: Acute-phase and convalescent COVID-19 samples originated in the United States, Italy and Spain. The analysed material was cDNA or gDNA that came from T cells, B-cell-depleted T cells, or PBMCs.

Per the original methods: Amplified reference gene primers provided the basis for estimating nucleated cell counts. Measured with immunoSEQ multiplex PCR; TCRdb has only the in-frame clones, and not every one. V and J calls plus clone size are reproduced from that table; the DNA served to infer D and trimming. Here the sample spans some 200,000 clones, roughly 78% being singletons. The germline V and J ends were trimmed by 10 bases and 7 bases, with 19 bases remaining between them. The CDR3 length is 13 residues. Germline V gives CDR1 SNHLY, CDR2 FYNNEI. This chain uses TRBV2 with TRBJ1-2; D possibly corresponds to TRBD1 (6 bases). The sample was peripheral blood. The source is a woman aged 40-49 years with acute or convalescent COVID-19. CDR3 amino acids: CATLTGIPSGYTF. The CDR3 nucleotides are TGTGCCACCCTAACAGGGATCCCGTCTGGCTACACCTTC.